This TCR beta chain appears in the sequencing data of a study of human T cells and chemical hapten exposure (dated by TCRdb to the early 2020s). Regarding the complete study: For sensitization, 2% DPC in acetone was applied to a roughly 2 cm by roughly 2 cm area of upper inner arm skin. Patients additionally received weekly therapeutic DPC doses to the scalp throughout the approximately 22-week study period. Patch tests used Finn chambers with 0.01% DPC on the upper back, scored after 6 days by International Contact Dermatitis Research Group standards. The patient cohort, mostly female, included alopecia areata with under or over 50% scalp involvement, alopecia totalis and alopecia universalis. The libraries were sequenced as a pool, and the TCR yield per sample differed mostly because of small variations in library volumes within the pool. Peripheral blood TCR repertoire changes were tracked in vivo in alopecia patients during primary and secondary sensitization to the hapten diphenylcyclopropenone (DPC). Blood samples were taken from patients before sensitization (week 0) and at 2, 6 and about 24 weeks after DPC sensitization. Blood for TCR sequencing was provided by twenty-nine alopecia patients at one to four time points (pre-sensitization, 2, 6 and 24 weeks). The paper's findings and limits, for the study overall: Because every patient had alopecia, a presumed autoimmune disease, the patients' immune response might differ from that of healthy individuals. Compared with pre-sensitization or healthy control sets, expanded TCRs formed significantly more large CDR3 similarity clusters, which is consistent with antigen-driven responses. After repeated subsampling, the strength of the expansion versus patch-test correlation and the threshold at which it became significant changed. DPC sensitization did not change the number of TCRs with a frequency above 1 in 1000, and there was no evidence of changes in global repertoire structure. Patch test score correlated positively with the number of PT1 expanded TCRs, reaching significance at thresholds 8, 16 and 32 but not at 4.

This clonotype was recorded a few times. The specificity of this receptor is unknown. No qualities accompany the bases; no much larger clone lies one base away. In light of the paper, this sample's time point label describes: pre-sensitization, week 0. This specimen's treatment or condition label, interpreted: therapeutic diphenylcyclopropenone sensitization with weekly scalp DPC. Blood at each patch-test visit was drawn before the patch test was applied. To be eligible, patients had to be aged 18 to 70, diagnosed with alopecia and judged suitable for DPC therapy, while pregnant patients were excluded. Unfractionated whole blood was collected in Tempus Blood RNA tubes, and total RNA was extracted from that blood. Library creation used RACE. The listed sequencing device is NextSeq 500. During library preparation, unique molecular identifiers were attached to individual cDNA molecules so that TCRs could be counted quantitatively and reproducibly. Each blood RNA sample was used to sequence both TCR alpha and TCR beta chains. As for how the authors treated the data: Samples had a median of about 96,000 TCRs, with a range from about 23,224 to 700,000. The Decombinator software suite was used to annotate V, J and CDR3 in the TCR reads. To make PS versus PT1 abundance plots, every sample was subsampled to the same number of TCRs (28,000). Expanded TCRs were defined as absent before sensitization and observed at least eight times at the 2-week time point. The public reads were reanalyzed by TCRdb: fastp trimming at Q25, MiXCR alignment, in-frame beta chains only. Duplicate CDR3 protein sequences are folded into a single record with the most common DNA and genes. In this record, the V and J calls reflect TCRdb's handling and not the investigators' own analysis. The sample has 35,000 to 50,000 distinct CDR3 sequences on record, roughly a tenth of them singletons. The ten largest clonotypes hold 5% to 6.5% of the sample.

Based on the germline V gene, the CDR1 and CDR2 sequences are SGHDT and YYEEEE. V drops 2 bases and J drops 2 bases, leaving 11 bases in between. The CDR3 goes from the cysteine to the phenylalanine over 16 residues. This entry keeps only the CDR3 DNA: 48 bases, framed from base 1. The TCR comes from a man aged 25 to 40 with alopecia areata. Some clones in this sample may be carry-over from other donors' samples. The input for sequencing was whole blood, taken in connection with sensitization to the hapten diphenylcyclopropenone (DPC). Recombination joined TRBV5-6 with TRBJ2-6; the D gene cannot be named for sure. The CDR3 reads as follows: CASSFPGKAGANVLTF. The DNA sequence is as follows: TGTGCCAGCAGCTTCCCTGGGAAGGCTGGGGCCAACGTCCTGACTTTC.